The 20 T cell receptor beta chains reported below all come from one sample, sequenced in a study of CDR3 diversity in severe acne. MiXCR, run by TCRdb on the PCR reads, gives a single entry per CDR3 protein. The sample carries over 85,000 distinct CDR3 sequences, 51% recorded once. Material: blood. The receptors originated from a male donor with acne.

V is TRBV6-5 and J is TRBJ2-6, with D possibly called TRBD1 or TRBD2 (6 bases each). V gave up 5 bases and J gave up 5 bases, with 13 bases separating them. The CDR3 extends over 15 amino acids. CDR1 is MNHEY and CDR2 is SVGAGI in the germline V gene. The DNA for the CDR3 is TGTGCCAGCAGTCAACAGGGACTTTGGGCCAACGTCCTGACTTTC. As protein: CASSQQGLWANVLTF.

This clonotype was seen a handful of times. The J gene is TRBJ2-3, the V gene TRBV20-1, with 9 bases lining up with TRBD2. Germline-derived CDR1 and CDR2 are DFQATT and SNEGSKA (reference sequence). V lost 3 bases, J lost 7 bases, and 8 bases stayed unmatched. This CDR3 spans 14 amino acids. The CDR3, as DNA: TGCAGTGCTAGGATACTAGCGGGCGGGTATACGCAGTATTTT. Its protein product is CSARILAGGYTQYF.

To note about this clonotype: A read error may be the cause here, since a much bigger clone is one base away. The CDR3 ends on some other residue instead of the conserved phenylalanine or tryptophan, so this is likely a read error. V and J are TRBV7-8 and TRBJ1-6; the D is unclear. V shed 2 bases and J shed 10 bases, with 12 bases lying between them. Germline V gene lookup returns CDR1 SGHVS and CDR2 FQNEAQ. There are 14 residues in the CDR3. The CDR3 sequence is CASSLRVPGSPLHL. CDR3 nucleotide sequence: TGTGCCAGCAGCTTACGGGTCCCTGGGTCACCCCTCCACCTT.

J is TRBJ1-5 and V is TRBV19; D is uncertain. The CDR3 extends over 15 amino acids. V shed 9 bases and J shed 0 bases, with 15 bases lying between them. CDR1 is LNHDA and CDR2 is SQIVND in the germline V gene (reference sequence). The DNA for the CDR3 is TGTGCCAGCAGTTCATCGACATATAGCAATCAGCCCCAGCATTTT. Amino acids: CASSSSTYSNQPQHF.

This clonotype is judged medium-sized. The chain carries TRBV20-1 and TRBJ2-3, with 7 bases aligning to TRBD1. V lost 6 bases and J lost 2; bases outside the gene matches: 11. The CDR3 sequence is 15 residues long. CDR1 is DFQATT, CDR2 SNEGSKA, per germline (reference sequence). CDR3 region: CSAGDSSTLTDTQYF. The CDR3, as DNA: TGCAGTGCGGGGGACAGCTCGACACTCACAGATACGCAGTATTTT.

This clonotype occurred many times. The rearrangement joins TRBV6-4 to TRBJ1-3; possibly TRBD1 for D (5 bases). The CDR3 runs 17 residues. The germline V gene encodes CDR1 MRHNA and CDR2 SNTAGT. V dropped 5 bases and J dropped 1 base, with 18 bases sitting between them. CDR3 nucleotides: TGTGCCAGCAGTACCCGCTCGTTAAGGGGATCTGGAAACACCATATATTTT. Amino acids: CASSTRSLRGSGNTIYF.

This clonotype occurred a few times. The chain carries TRBV6-5 and TRBJ2-6, with D perhaps TRBD1 (6 bases). Germline V gene data show CDR1 as MNHEY and CDR2 as SVGAGI. The CDR3 has 16 amino acids. V was pared by 4 bases and J by 1 base, with 11 bases between. CDR3 in DNA: TGTGCCAGCAGTTCATTCAGGGGATCTGGGGCCAACGTCCTGACTTTC. Its protein is CASSSFRGSGANVLTF.

This clonotype was seen a few times. The chain joins TRBV10-3 to TRBJ2-7; 14 bases fit TRBD2. This CDR3 is 15 amino acids long. V was pared by 5 bases and J by 2 bases, with 2 bases of the junction left unmatched. The germline gives CDR1 ENHRY, CDR2 SYGVKD. This chain's CDR3 is CAISPTSGRAYEQYF. The CDR3, as DNA: TGTGCCATCAGTCCGACTAGCGGGAGGGCCTACGAGCAGTACTTC.

This clonotype was seen at least ten times. The chain employs TRBV30 and TRBJ1-2, with D possibly matching TRBD1 (5 bases). V shed 0 bases and J shed 3 bases, with 11 bases lying between them. The CDR3 loop spans 14 amino acids. Germline V gene lookup returns CDR1 GTSNPN and CDR2 SVGIG (reference sequence). Here the CDR3 DNA reads TGTGCCTGGAGTGTAAAAGGGGTATACTATGGCTACACCTTC. Its protein product is CAWSVKGVYYGYTF.

The rearrangement joins TRBV2 to TRBJ1-6; D ambiguous. The CDR3 consists of 13 residues. Germline V gene data show CDR1 as SNHLY and CDR2 as FYNNEI. Trimming shortened V by 7 bases and J by 11 bases, and 15 bases separated the two germline ends. Written as DNA, the CDR3 is TGTGCCAGCACACCGGACCCGGGCGCACCCCTCCACTTT. This sequence encodes CASTPDPGAPLHF. The full variable domain, its missing parts supplied by reference TRBV2 and TRBJ1-6, is EPEVTQTPSHQVTQMGQEVILRCVPISNHLYFYWYRQILGQKVEFLVSFYNNEISEKSEIFDDQFSVERPDGSNFTLKIRSTKLEDSAMYFCASTPDPGAPLHFGNGTRLTVT.

This clonotype is classed as medium-sized. V usage is TRBV9 and J usage is TRBJ2-1; either TRBD1 or TRBD2 may supply D (6 bases each). V dropped 0 bases and J dropped 5 bases, with 15 bases sitting between them. Germline V gene lookup returns CDR1 SGDLS and CDR2 YYNGEE. The CDR3 is 16 residues long. The CDR3 nucleotides read TGTGCCAGCAGCGTAGAGGGGGGAGGCATAAACAATGAGCAGTTCTTC. Translated, it gives CASSVEGGGINNEQFF.

V is TRBV29-1 and J is TRBJ2-7; D remains unclear. The germline V gene has CDR1 SQVTM and CDR2 ANQGSEA. Between the trimmed V and J ends, which lost 4 bases and 4 bases, there was a span of 8 bases. CDR3 length: 11 amino acids. The CDR3 region is CSVALGYEQYF. The DNA of the CDR3 is TGCAGCGTTGCTTTGGGATACGAGCAGTACTTC.

V is TRBV19 and J is TRBJ1-1; D remains ambiguous. Germline V lookup: CDR1 LNHDA, CDR2 SQIVND (reference sequence). The CDR3 has 13 residues. The germline V and J ends were trimmed by 1 base and 4 bases, with 7 bases remaining between them. CDR3: CASSIGGITEAFF. CDR3 in DNA: TGTGCCAGTAGTATAGGGGGTATCACTGAAGCTTTCTTT.

This clonotype was found many times. The V and J genes are TRBV20-1 and TRBJ1-5; 9 positions match TRBD1. Germline V gene sequence: CDR1 DFQATT, CDR2 SNEGSKA (reference sequence). The CDR3 loop spans 17 amino acids. After removal of 5 bases from V and 1 base from J, the junction contained 12 bases not matched to a gene. The CDR3 DNA sequence: TGCAGTGCTCTCCTCCGGGACAGGGTTTCGAGCAATCAGCCCCAGCATTTT. Its protein product is CSALLRDRVSSNQPQHF.

This clonotype showed up many times. The chain combines TRBV13 with TRBJ2-7; tentatively, D is TRBD1 (5 bases). Germline CDR1 and CDR2: PRHDT and FYEKMQ (reference sequence). CDR3 length: 14 residues. Deletions cut 1 base from V and 2 bases from J, with 9 bases between. The CDR3 reads CASSLENRPYEQYF. The CDR3 nucleotides are TGTGCCAGCAGCTTAGAAAACAGGCCCTACGAGCAGTACTTC. Variable domain in full (rest from reference TRBV13 and TRBJ2-7): AAGVIQSPRHLIKEKRETATLKCYPIPRHDTVYWYQQGPGQDPQFLISFYEKMQSDKGSIPDRFSAQQFSDYHSELNMSSLELGDSALYFCASSLENRPYEQYFGPGTRLTVT.

The rearrangement uses TRBV5-6 and TRBJ2-3, with 10 bases aligning to TRBD1. CDR3 length equals 17 residues. Germline CDR1 reads SGHDT; CDR2 reads YYEEEE. The junction had 11 bases not matched to a gene; V was cut back by 2 bases and J by 5 bases. The CDR3 nucleotides are TGTGCCAGCAGCTTTCCGGACAGGGGGAGCATCAGAGATACGCAGTATTTT. This gives the protein CASSFPDRGSIRDTQYF.

This clonotype was seen repeatedly, ten times or more. The chain couples TRBV19 to TRBJ2-7; 9 bases line up with TRBD2. After removal of 5 bases from V and 3 bases from J, the junction contained 5 bases not matched to a gene. The CDR3 spans 14 residues. Germline V gives CDR1 LNHDA, CDR2 SQIVND (reference sequence). The CDR3 reads CASSRSSGDYEQYF. In nucleotides, the CDR3 is TGTGCCAGTAGTCGATCTAGCGGGGACTACGAGCAGTACTTC.

This sequence joins TRBV20-1 and TRBJ2-1, with TRBD2 matching 9 bases. The J segment lost 6 bases and the V segment lost 7 bases, leaving 7 bases of the junction unmatched. Germline V gene data show CDR1 as DFQATT and CDR2 as SNEGSKA (reference sequence). The CDR3 has 13 residues. CDR3 sequence: CSVLSGRSNEQFF. In nucleotides, the CDR3 is TGCAGTGTTCTCAGCGGGAGGAGCAATGAGCAGTTCTTC.

This clonotype was picked up one time. The germline gene is not matched at one end of the junction; a read error may be the cause. This chain links TRBV27 with TRBJ1-5; D is unresolved. The CDR3 totals 15 residues. CDR1 is MNHEY, CDR2 SMNVEV, per germline (reference sequence). The CDR3 spells CSSSYRAYSNHPQHF. The CDR3 DNA is TGTTCCAGCAGTTACCGGGCGTATAGCAATCATCCCCAGCATTTT.

In this sample, this clonotype turned up many times. The chain has TRBV7-8 and TRBJ1-4; D is ambiguous. This CDR3 contains 14 residues. Germline V gene sequence: CDR1 SGHVS, CDR2 FQNEAQ. The germline V and J ends were trimmed by 3 bases and 7 bases, with 12 bases remaining between them. The CDR3 here is CASSLVGKGEKLFF. CDR3 coding DNA: TGTGCCAGCAGCTTGGTGGGAAAGGGTGAAAAACTGTTTTTT.